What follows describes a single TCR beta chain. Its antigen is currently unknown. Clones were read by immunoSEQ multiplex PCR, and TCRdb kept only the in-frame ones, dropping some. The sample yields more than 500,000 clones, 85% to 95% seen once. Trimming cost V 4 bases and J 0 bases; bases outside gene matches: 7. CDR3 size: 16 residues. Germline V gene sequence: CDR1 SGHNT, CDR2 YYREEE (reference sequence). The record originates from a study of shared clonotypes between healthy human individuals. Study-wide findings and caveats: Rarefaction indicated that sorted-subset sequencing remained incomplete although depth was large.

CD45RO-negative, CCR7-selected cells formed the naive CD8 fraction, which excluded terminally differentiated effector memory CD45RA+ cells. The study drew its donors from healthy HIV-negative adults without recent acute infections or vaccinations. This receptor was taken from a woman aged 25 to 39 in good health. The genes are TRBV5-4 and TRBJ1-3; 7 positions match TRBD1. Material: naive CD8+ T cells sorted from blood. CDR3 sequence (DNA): TGTGCCAGCAGCGTCGACAGGGCCCCCTCTGGAAACACCATATATTTT. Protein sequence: CASSVDRAPSGNTIYF.